The 11 T cell receptor beta chains in this list originate from one sample, sequenced in a study of Ad26.COV2.S vaccination and SARS-CoV-2 variants. Specified treatment: 15 to 20 received Ad26.COV2.S at low or high dose, single or two shots; about 5 received placebo; per-sample allocation not given. Sampling occurred on day 63 after the first vaccine or placebo injection. Using immunoSEQ multiplex PCR, the repertoire was profiled, and TCRdb retains in-frame clones only, with some absent. The sample includes roughly 330,000 clones, 75% to 90% of them seen just once. The sample in question was peripheral blood, obtained in a trial of Ad26.COV2.S vaccine versus placebo. Receptor source: a person aged 18 to 59 who received the Ad26.COV2.S COVID-19 vaccine or a placebo.

This chain uses TRBV20-1 with TRBJ1-1; weak D call: TRBD1 (5 bases). Looked up from germline, CDR1 is DFQATT and CDR2 is SNEGSKA (reference sequence). Trimming stripped 3 bases from V and 1 base from J, with 9 bases between. There are 13 residues in the CDR3. The CDR3 loop reads CSASWQGNTEAFF. Here the CDR3 DNA reads TGCAGTGCTAGTTGGCAGGGGAACACTGAAGCTTTCTTT.

With respect to this clone: One junction end does not reproduce the germline sequence, and a read error may be involved. The chain is built from TRBV7-2 and TRBJ1-1, with D hard to call. Germline CDR1 reads SGHTA; CDR2 reads FQGNSA. CDR3 length: 16 residues. CDR3 sequence (DNA): TGTGCCAGCATCTTAGGTGGCCCTTCTTTGAACACTGAAGCTTTCTTT. Protein sequence: CASILGGPSLNTEAFF.

The chain links TRBV29-1 to TRBJ1-1; D ambiguous. V was pared by 3 bases and J by 7 bases, with 6 bases between. Per the germline V gene, CDR1 is SQVTM and CDR2 is ANQGSEA. This CDR3 is built from 10 residues. The CDR3 spells CSVDTDEAFF. CDR3 bases: TGCAGCGTTGATACAGATGAAGCTTTCTTT.

J is TRBJ1-2 and V is TRBV7-9; D may be TRBD1 (6 bases). Germline values: CDR1 SEHNR, CDR2 FQNEAQ (reference sequence). The CDR3 runs 16 residues. Trimming stripped 5 bases from V and 4 bases from J, with 20 bases between. CDR3 in amino acids: CASSNTDSENLYGYTF. CDR3 in DNA: TGTGCCAGCAGCAATACGGACAGTGAAAACCTCTATGGCTACACCTTC.

The chain recombines TRBV29-1 with TRBJ1-4; TRBD1 is a possible D gene (5 bases). Deletions cut 1 base from V and 7 bases from J, with 19 bases between. CDR3 length equals 16 residues. The germline gives CDR1 SQVTM, CDR2 ANQGSEA. CDR3 in amino acids: CSVEGEGGAGSEKLFF. Written as DNA, the CDR3 is TGCAGCGTTGAAGGGGAAGGCGGGGCTGGGAGTGAAAAACTGTTTTTT.

V gene TRBV27 combines with J gene TRBJ2-7, with 7 positions matching TRBD1. This CDR3 is built from 12 residues. V shed 8 bases, J shed 5 bases, and the junction held 6 bases outside the gene matches. Looked up from germline, CDR1 is MNHEY and CDR2 is SMNVEV (reference sequence). CDR3 DNA sequence: TGTGCCAGCCGAGGGGGCGCAGACGAGCAGTACTTC. It is translated as CASRGGADEQYF.

The genes are TRBV27 and TRBJ2-2; D is perhaps TRBD2 (5 bases). Germline CDR1 and CDR2: MNHEY and SMNVEV (reference sequence). The CDR3 has 14 residues. Trimming removed 7 bases at V and 6 bases at J, with 15 bases between. The DNA of the CDR3 is TGTGCCAGCACCCTCAACGGAGGCCCCGGGGAGCTGTTTTTT. It yields the protein CASTLNGGPGELFF.

V is TRBV10-3 and J is TRBJ2-3; D possibly corresponds to TRBD2 (5 bases). Germline-derived CDR1 and CDR2 are ENHRY and SYGVKD. The CDR3 has 14 amino acids. The V end lost 3 bases, the J end lost 1 base, and 8 bases lay between the germline ends. CDR3 nucleotides: TGTGCCATCAGTGAAAGGCGGGGCACAGATACGCAGTATTTT. Protein: CAISERRGTDTQYF.

This clone was detected a few times. The chain carries TRBV5-8 and TRBJ1-5, with D unresolved. The CDR3 is made up of 15 amino acids. Trimming pared 2 bases from V and 0 bases from J, leaving 9 bases between. CDR1 SGHTS and CDR2 YDEGEE come from the germline V gene. CDR3 protein: CASSLHGNSNQPQHF. CDR3 in DNA: TGTGCCAGCAGCTTACACGGCAATAGCAATCAGCCCCAGCATTTT.

The J gene is TRBJ1-2, the V gene TRBV4-3; D is unresolved. V was clipped by 0 bases and J by 2 bases, with 10 bases between them. The CDR3 sequence is 15 residues long. Per the germline V gene, CDR1 is LGHNA and CDR2 is YSLEER. In DNA, the CDR3 is TGCGCCAGCAGCCAAGATTGGCAGCACAACTATGGCTACACCTTC. It translates to CASSQDWQHNYGYTF.

The chain links TRBV23-1 to TRBJ2-3, with TRBD2 matching over 14 bases. TRBV23-1 is an open reading frame whose function is uncertain. This CDR3 has 18 amino acids. V dropped 0 bases and J dropped 2; count of bases not matched to a gene: 4. In nucleotides, the CDR3 is TGCGCCAGCAGTCAATCTCGGACTAGCGGGAGGACCACAGATACGCAGTATTTT. This encodes CASSQSRTSGRTTDTQYF.